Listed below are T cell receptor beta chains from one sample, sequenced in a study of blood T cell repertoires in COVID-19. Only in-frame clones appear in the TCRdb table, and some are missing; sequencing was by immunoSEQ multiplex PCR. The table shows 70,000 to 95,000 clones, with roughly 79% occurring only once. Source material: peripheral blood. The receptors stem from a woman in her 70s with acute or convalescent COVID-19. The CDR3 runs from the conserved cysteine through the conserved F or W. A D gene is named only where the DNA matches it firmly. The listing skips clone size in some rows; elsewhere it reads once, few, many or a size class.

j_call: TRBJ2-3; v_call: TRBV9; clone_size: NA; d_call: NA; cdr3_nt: TGTGCCAGCAGCGTTGTATTCACAGATACGCAGTATTTT; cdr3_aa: CASSVVFTDTQYF
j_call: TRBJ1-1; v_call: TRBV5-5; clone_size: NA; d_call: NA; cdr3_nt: TGTGCCAGCAGCTGGGAGGGGGGCACTGAAGCTTTCTTT; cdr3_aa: CASSWEGGTEAFF
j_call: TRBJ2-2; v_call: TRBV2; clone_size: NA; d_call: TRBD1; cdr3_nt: TGTGCCAGCGGACAGGGAAATTCCGGGGAGCTGTTTTTT; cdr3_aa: CASGQGNSGELFF
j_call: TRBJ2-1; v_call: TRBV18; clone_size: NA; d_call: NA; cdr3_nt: TGTGCCAGCTCACCCGTGGCTGGCAATGAGCAGTTCTTC; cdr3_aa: CASSPVAGNEQFF
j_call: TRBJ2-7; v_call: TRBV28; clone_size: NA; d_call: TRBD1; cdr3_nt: TGTGCCAGCAGTTCTATCTTATCGGGACAGGGTATCTACGAGCAGTACTTC; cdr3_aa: CASSSILSGQGIYEQYF
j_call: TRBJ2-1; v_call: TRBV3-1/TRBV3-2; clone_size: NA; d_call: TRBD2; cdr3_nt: TGTGCCAGCAGCCATCTCCTACTAGCGGGATCGGGGGATGAGCAGTTCTTC; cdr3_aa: CASSHLLLAGSGDEQFF
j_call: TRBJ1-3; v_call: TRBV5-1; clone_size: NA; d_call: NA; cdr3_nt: TGCGCCAGCAGCTTTGACAGTTACTCTGGAAACACCATATATTTT; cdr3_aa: CASSFDSYSGNTIYF
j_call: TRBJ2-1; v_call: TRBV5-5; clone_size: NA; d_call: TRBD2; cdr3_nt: TGTGCCAGCAGCGTAACTAGCGGGGGCTCCTACAATGAGCAGTTCTTC; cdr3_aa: CASSVTSGGSYNEQFF
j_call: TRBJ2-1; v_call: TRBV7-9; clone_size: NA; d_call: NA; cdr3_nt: TGTGCCAGCAGCATTCAGGGTCGTGAGCAGTTCTTC; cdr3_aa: CASSIQGREQFF
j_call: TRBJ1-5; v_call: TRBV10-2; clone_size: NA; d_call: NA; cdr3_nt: TGCGCCAGCAGTGAAGGCGGTGACAATCAGCCCCAGCATTTT; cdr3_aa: CASSEGGDNQPQHF
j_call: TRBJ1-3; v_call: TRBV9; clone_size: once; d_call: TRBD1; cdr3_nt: TGTGCCAGCAGCGGGGGGACAGGAGGCTCTGGAAACACCATATATTTT; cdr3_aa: CASSGGTGGSGNTIYF
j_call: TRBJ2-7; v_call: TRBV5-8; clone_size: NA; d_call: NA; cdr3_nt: TGTGCCAGCAGCTGGGGACTGCAGGTCGTGGGCGAGCAGTACTTC; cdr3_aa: CASSWGLQVVGEQYF
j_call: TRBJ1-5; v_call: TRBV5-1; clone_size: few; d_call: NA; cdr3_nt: TGCGCCAGCAGCTTGGACGGGGTGGGCAATCAGCCCCAGCATTTT; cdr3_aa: CASSLDGVGNQPQHF
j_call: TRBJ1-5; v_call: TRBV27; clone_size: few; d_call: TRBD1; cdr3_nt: TGTGCCAGCAGTCGCAGGGGGTTTCAGCCCCAGCATTTT; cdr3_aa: CASSRRGFQPQHF
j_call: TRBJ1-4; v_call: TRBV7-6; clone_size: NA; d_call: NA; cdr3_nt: TGTGCCAGCAGCTTAGCGGGGGGTGTCGCTGAAAAACTGTTTTTT; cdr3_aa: CASSLAGGVAEKLFF
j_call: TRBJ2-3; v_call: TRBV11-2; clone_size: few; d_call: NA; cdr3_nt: TGTGCCAGCAGCTCCTCGGACTCCCGCCGCACAGATACGCAGTATTTT; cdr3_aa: CASSSSDSRRTDTQYF
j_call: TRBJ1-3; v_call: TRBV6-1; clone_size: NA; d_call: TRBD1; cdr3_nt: TGTGCCAGCAGTGAATGGAGACAGGGATCCCGAAACACCATATATTTT; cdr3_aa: CASSEWRQGSRNTIYF
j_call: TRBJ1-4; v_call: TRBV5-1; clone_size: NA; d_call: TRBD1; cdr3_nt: TGCGCCAGCAGCCTAGGGGACAGGGAGAAACTGTTTTTT; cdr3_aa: CASSLGDREKLFF
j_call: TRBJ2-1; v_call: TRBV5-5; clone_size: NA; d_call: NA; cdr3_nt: TGTGCCAGCAGCTTGAGTAGCGCTCGGAGCTCCTACAATGAGCAGTTCTTC; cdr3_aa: CASSLSSARSSYNEQFF
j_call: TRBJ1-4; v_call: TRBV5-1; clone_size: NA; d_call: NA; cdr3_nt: TGCGCCAGCAGTCGCTTGGGGGCTGAAAAACTGTTTTTT; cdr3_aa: CASSRLGAEKLFF
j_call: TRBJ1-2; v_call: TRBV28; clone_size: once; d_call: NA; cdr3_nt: TGTGCCAGCAGTTCACCCCCCCCAGGAATCTATGGCTACACCTTC; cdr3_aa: CASSSPPPGIYGYTF
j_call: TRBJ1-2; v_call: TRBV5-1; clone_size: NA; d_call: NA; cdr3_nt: TGCGCCAGCAGCTTTCGAGGAGCCGAGGGCTACACCTTC; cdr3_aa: CASSFRGAEGYTF
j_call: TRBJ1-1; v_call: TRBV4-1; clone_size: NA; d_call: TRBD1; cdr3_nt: TGCGCCAGCAGCCAAACCGGGACAGGGGGTCACACTGAAGCTTTCTTT; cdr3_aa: CASSQTGTGGHTEAFF
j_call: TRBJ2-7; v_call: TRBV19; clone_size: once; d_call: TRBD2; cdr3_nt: TGTGCCAGTAGTAGGAACCTAGCGGGAGATTCCCCCTACGAGCAGTACTTC; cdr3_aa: CASSRNLAGDSPYEQYF
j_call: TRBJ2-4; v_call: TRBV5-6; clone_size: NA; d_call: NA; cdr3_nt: TGTGCCAGCAGCTTGGGGGGAGGATTTGCCAAAAACATTCAGTACTTC; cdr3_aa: CASSLGGGFAKNIQYF
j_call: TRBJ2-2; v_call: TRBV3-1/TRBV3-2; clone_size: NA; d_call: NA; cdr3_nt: TGTGCCAGCAAATTGGGACGGAGGGGAACCGGGGAGCTGTTTTTT; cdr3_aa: CASKLGRRGTGELFF
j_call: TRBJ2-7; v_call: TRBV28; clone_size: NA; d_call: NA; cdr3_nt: TGTGCCAGCAGTTTATTAAACGAGCAGTACTTC; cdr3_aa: CASSLLNEQYF
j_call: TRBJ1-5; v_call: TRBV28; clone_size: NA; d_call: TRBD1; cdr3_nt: TGTGCCAGCAGCAGACAGGGGGCGCGCAATCAGCCCCAGCATTTT; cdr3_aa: CASSRQGARNQPQHF
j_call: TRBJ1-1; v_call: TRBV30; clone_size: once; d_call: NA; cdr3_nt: TGTGCCTGGACAGGCGTTTTGAACACTGAAGCTTTCTTT; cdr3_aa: CAWTGVLNTEAFF
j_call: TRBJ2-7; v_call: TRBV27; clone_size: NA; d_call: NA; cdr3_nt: TGTGCCAGCTCAGGAGGAGTGGTAGGTCCCTACGAGCAGTACTTC; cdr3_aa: CASSGGVVGPYEQYF
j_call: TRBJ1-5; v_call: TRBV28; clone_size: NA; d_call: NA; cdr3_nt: TGTGCCAGCAGGGGCGGGGAATATAGCAATCAGCCCCAGCATTTT; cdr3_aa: CASRGGEYSNQPQHF
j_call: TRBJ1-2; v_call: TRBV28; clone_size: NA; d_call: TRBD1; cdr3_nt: TGTGCCAGCAGCCAACGGGACAGGAGCTACACCTTC; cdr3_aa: CASSQRDRSYTF
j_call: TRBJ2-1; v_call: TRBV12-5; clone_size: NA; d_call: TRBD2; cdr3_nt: TGTGCTAGTGGTCCACCTAGCGGGAGCCAGCAGTTCTTC; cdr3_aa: CASGPPSGSQQFF
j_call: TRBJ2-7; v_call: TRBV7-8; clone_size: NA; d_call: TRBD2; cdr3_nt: TGTGCCAGCACCCCCCCCCGGACTAGCAGCTACGAGCAGTACTTC; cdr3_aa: CASTPPRTSSYEQYF
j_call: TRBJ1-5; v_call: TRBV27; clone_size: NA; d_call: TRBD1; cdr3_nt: TGTGCCAGCAACCTCAGGACAGGGGTTCAGCCCCAGCATTTT; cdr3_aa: CASNLRTGVQPQHF
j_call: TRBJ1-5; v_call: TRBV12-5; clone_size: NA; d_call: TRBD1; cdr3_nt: TGTGCTAGTGCGGGGACAGGGAACCAGCCCCAGCATTTT; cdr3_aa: CASAGTGNQPQHF
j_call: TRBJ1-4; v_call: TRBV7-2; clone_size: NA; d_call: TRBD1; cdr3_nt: TGTGCCAGCAGCCGCAACAGGGGTCACGAAAAACTGTTTTTT; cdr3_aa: CASSRNRGHEKLFF